The entry that follows covers one TCR beta chain sequence. What it binds is not known. Other DNA sequences in this sample translate to the same CDR3. The table came from immunoSEQ multiplex PCR; TCRdb's copy has only in-frame clones and leaves some out. This table has roughly 66,000 clones, 92% appearing once. This record comes from a study of Tregs in tolerant kidney transplant recipients. Background on the study: The nonmyeloablative bone marrow transplants came from related graft donors, with transient mixed chimerism. Study observations and caveats: For some patients, primers changed over time, blocking nucleotide-level comparison. Biological reproducibility was not directly addressed, but technical replication error appeared minimal.

Unstimulated regulatory T cells (CD4+CD25+CD127-), CD4+CD25- non-regulatory cells, CD4 and CD8 cells were FACS-sorted from thawed PBMCs. CDR1 LGHNA and CDR2 YNFKEQ come from the germline V gene. Trimming pared 1 base from V and 9 bases from J, leaving 13 bases between. CDR3 size: 15 residues. This specimen consisted of CD8+ T cells from blood, obtained before the transplant. This sequence was found in a human donor who received a combined kidney and bone marrow transplant. The gene calls are TRBV4-2 and TRBJ1-6; possible D gene TRBD1, 5 bases. The CDR3, as DNA: TGTGCCAGCAGCCAAGGCCTGGGGCAGGGTTCACCCCTCCACTTT. Translating gives CASSQGLGQGSPLHF.